This T cell receptor (beta chain) comes out of a study of blood T cell repertoires in COVID-19. J was trimmed by 3 bases and V by 4 bases; bases with no gene match: 15. Germline values: CDR1 SGHRS, CDR2 YFSETQ. The CDR3 is 17 residues long. Assay: immunoSEQ multiplex PCR; the TCRdb copy retains only in-frame clones and omits some. The top ten clones hold roughly 7.9% of a sample with about 230,000 clones, around 85% of them seen once. This clonotype originated in an elderly woman with acute or convalescent COVID-19. The sample was peripheral blood. The rearrangement joins TRBV5-1 to TRBJ2-7, with 8 bases that match TRBD1. The CDR3 reads CASSPGQGGGAGYEQYF. CDR3 in DNA: TGCGCCAGCAGCCCCGGACAGGGCGGCGGGGCTGGCTACGAGCAGTACTTC.